In this sample, the clone carrying this T cell receptor delta chain is medium-sized. TCRdb repeated clone calling on the reads with CATT. In the table there are a few thousand delta-chain clones, roughly 4.5% of which are singletons. The sample originates from a study of gamma-delta chains in newborns, infants, children. Study-wide background: Microbial exposure reportedly drives polyclonal innate γδ T cell expansion after birth.

Germline lookup yields CDR1 GEAIGNYY and CDR2 EKD. The V and J ends lost 0 bases and 0 bases respectively, with 28 bases between them. This CDR3 region has 21 residues. The rearrangement links TRDV2 to TRDJ1, with D possibly matching TRDD3 (5 bases). This TCR was sampled from a child who was a newborn, infant or young child, either healthy, febrile or measles-vaccinated (not recorded which). The sample taken for sequencing was blood. CDR3 amino acids: CACDTLHGPVGEGSYTDKLIF. In DNA, the CDR3 is TGTGCCTGTGACACCCTGCATGGTCCCGTAGGGGAGGGGTCGTACACCGATAAACTCATCTTT.